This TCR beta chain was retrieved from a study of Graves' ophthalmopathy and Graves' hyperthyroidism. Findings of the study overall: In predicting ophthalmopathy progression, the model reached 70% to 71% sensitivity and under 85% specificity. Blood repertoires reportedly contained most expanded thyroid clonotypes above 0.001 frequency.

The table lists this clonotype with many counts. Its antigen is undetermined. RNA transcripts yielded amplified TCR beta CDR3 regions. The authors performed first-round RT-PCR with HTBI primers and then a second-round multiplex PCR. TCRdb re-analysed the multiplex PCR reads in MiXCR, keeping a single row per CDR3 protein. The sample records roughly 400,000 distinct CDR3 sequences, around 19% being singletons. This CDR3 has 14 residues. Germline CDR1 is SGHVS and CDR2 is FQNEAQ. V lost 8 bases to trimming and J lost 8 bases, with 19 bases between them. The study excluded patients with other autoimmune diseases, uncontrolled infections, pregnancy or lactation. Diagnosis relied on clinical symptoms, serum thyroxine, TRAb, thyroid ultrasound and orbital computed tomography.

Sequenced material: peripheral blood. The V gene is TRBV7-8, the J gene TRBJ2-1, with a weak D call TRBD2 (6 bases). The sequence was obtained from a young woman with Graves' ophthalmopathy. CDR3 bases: TGTGCCAGCTCCATGGGGACTCAGGCCCATGAGCAGTTCTTC. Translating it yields CASSMGTQAHEQFF.